This T cell receptor (beta chain) appears in the sequencing data of a study of blood T cell repertoires in COVID-19. Study-wide context: Whether acute or convalescent, the COVID-19 samples came from the United States, Italy and Spain.

The CDR3 runs 14 residues. V lost 5 bases and J lost 2, with 12 bases in between. Germline lookup yields CDR1 SGHTA and CDR2 FQGNSA. In the study's own analysis: Nucleated cell counts were estimated from reference gene primer amplification. The method was immunoSEQ multiplex PCR; TCRdb's version includes in-frame clones alone and lacks a portion of them. The V and J calls and clone size come from that table; D and trimming were worked out from the DNA. Of fewer than 80,000 clones detected, 90% appear once; the ten largest clones hold 2.5%. Sequencing was carried out using peripheral blood. The TCR comes from a human donor in a cohort sampled during active COVID-19. The rearrangement uses TRBV7-2 and TRBJ1-2, with D possibly matching TRBD1 (6 bases). The CDR3 DNA sequence: TGTGCCAGCAGCCCAGATACAGGGAACTATGGCTACACCTTC. Its translation: CASSPDTGNYGYTF.